These T cell receptor beta chains were read from a single sample in a study of blood T cell repertoires in COVID-19. TCRdb's table, derived via immunoSEQ multiplex PCR, lists solely in-frame clones and lacks some. The sample yields around 250,000 clones, about 90% seen once. The specimen was PBMCs or T cells enriched from blood (not recorded which). The receptors originated from a woman in her forties who had been exposed to COVID-19. Both conserved end residues are part of each CDR3. The order of the fields is D gene, clone size, J gene, V gene, CDR3 DNA, CDR3 protein. The D gene is left open where the match is weak. Only part of the rows carry a size: once, few, many, or a class if the clone is expanded.

D gene: -; clone size: -; J gene: TRBJ1-5; V gene: TRBV28; CDR3 DNA: TGTGCCAGCAGTTCGCCAACATCGAATCAGCCCCAGCATTTT; CDR3 protein: CASSSPTSNQPQHF
D gene: -; clone size: -; J gene: TRBJ1-5; V gene: TRBV30; CDR3 DNA: TGTGCCTGGAGAATAGGCACAGGGTCACTTCAGCCCCAGCATTTT; CDR3 protein: CAWRIGTGSLQPQHF
D gene: -; clone size: many; J gene: TRBJ1-3; V gene: TRBV5-1; CDR3 DNA: TGCGCCAGCAGCCCGGCCCCAATCACAGGGAGATCTGGAAACACCATATATTTT; CDR3 protein: CASSPAPITGRSGNTIYF
D gene: -; clone size: -; J gene: TRBJ1-6; V gene: TRBV19; CDR3 DNA: TGTGCCAGTAGTATAAGGACGGGAAATAATTCACCCCTCCACTTT; CDR3 protein: CASSIRTGNNSPLHF
D gene: TRBD1; clone size: -; J gene: TRBJ1-3; V gene: TRBV7-8; CDR3 DNA: TGTGCCAGCAGCTCAAAAAACCGGGACAGGGTGAGAGAACGGGACACCATATATTTT; CDR3 protein: CASSSKNRDRVRERDTIYF
D gene: TRBD2; clone size: -; J gene: TRBJ2-7; V gene: TRBV7-2; CDR3 DNA: TGTGCCAGCAGCCCCGGCGGCATAGCGGGCGACTACGAGCAGTACTTC; CDR3 protein: CASSPGGIAGDYEQYF
D gene: -; clone size: -; J gene: TRBJ2-5; V gene: TRBV21-1; CDR3 DNA: TGTGCCAGCAGCCCGAAAGACAGGGGCGGAGCGACCCAGTACTTC; CDR3 protein: CASSPKDRGGATQYF
D gene: -; clone size: -; J gene: TRBJ2-3; V gene: TRBV19; CDR3 DNA: TGTGCCAGTAGTTGGGGGCAAGATACGCAGTATTTT; CDR3 protein: CASSWGQDTQYF
D gene: TRBD1; clone size: -; J gene: TRBJ2-1; V gene: TRBV13; CDR3 DNA: TGTGCCAGCAGCTTAGGTGGGGACAGGGCTTTAGATGAGCAGTTCTTC; CDR3 protein: CASSLGGDRALDEQFF
D gene: -; clone size: -; J gene: TRBJ2-4; V gene: TRBV27; CDR3 DNA: TGTGCCAGCAGTTTATTGGGAGAGGACTCAGCCAAAAACATTCAGTACTTC; CDR3 protein: CASSLLGEDSAKNIQYF
D gene: TRBD2; clone size: -; J gene: TRBJ2-7; V gene: TRBV5-5; CDR3 DNA: TGTGCCAGCAGCTCCGGACCGGGACTAGCGGGGGTTAACTCCTACGAGCAGTACTTC; CDR3 protein: CASSSGPGLAGVNSYEQYF
D gene: TRBD1; clone size: -; J gene: TRBJ1-5; V gene: TRBV4-1; CDR3 DNA: TGCGCCAGCAGCCAACCCAGACAGGGGGCGCCGGGGCCCCAGCATTTT; CDR3 protein: CASSQPRQGAPGPQHF
D gene: -; clone size: -; J gene: TRBJ2-5; V gene: TRBV5-6; CDR3 DNA: TGTGCCAGCAGCTTGAGGTCAGGGGCACGTTTAGAGACCCAGTACTTC; CDR3 protein: CASSLRSGARLETQYF
D gene: TRBD2; clone size: -; J gene: TRBJ2-1; V gene: TRBV6-2/TRBV6-3; CDR3 DNA: TGTGCCAGCAGCCGACCCTCGGGGGGACTAGCGGGGTGGAGCTCCTACAATGAGCAGTTCTTC; CDR3 protein: CASSRPSGGLAGWSSYNEQFF
D gene: -; clone size: -; J gene: TRBJ2-1; V gene: TRBV28; CDR3 DNA: TGTGCCAGCAGGAAATTGATGACAGGCTACAATGAGCAGTTCTTC; CDR3 protein: CASRKLMTGYNEQFF
D gene: -; clone size: -; J gene: TRBJ1-1; V gene: TRBV9; CDR3 DNA: TGTGCCAGCAGCGCTCAGGGATCCGTGAGTATGAACACTGAAGCTTTCTTT; CDR3 protein: CASSAQGSVSMNTEAFF
D gene: -; clone size: -; J gene: TRBJ1-5; V gene: TRBV7-3; CDR3 DNA: TGTGCCAGCAGCTTAACGGCCGTCCCCCAGCATTTT; CDR3 protein: CASSLTAVPQHF
D gene: -; clone size: few; J gene: TRBJ1-1; V gene: TRBV5-1; CDR3 DNA: TGCGCCAGCAGCTTGGCAGGAATGAACACTGAAGCTTTCTTT; CDR3 protein: CASSLAGMNTEAFF
D gene: TRBD1; clone size: -; J gene: TRBJ1-4; V gene: TRBV4-3; CDR3 DNA: TGCGCCAGCAGCCAGGCTCGGGGACAGGGGAATGAAAAACTGTTTTTT; CDR3 protein: CASSQARGQGNEKLFF
D gene: TRBD1; clone size: -; J gene: TRBJ1-3; V gene: TRBV27; CDR3 DNA: TGTGCCAGCAGTCTCAGGGGGTTGACTGGAAACACCATATATTTT; CDR3 protein: CASSLRGLTGNTIYF